This T cell receptor (beta chain) was sequenced in a study of shared clonotypes between healthy human individuals (dated by TCRdb to between 2020 and 2021). Turning to the overall study: The cohort included three men and a couple of women between 18 and 49 years of age. To increase sequencing depth and limit assay-specific biases, different laboratories used diverse techniques to prepare libraries and sequence TCR repertoires. Blood TCR repertoires of 5 or 6 healthy adults were deeply sequenced to estimate repertoire size and the extent of clonotype sharing between individuals. Each donor's leukapheresis produced roughly between roughly 0.9 and 8.9 billion PBMCs. General findings and caveats noted by the study authors: Because the study included a small number of donors, the genetic and exposure-history diversity represented was limited. Pairwise subsampling led to the expectation that sequencing depth would affect the degree of clonotype sharing among donors. Sampling was restricted to blood, and TCR repertoires in tissue are likely to differ from TCR repertoires in blood.

The donors were healthy, HIV-negative adults with no recently reported acute infections or vaccinations. Only Caucasian adults living in Nashville, Tennessee, USA were represented among the donors. For unsorted samples, tens of millions of PBMCs were counted, and genomic DNA was extracted using the QIAamp DNA Blood Mini kit. After blood collection by leukapheresis, PBMCs were isolated using Ficoll-Histopaque density gradient centrifugation and then cryopreserved in the vapor phase of liquid nitrogen. The CDR3, cysteine through phenylalanine, is 13 amino acids long. The DNA shown is the 39-base CDR3, in frame from base 1. The trim is 1 base for V and 4 bases for J, with a gap of 7 bases between the germline ends. Taken from the germline V gene, the CDR1 and CDR2 loops are SQVTM and ANQGSEA. TCR CDR3 regions were amplified from genomic DNA by multiplex PCR using the deep immunoSEQ assay. Extracted genomic DNA from each cell subset was spread evenly across all wells of several immunoSEQ 96-well plates, with each plate serving as a replicate. For unsorted PBMC, approximately 300 ng of genomic DNA, equivalent to roughly 30,000 T cell genomes, went into each replicate PCR. Ten immunoSEQ deep assay plates were used to sequence the unsorted PBMC genomic DNA. Purified libraries were quantified with a Qubit 3.0 fluorometer, sized on a Bioanalyzer 2100, and re-quantified with the KAPA Library Quantification kit. Every immunoSEQ 96-well plate was sequenced on a dedicated single-read 150-cycle Illumina NextSeq 550 flow cell. The original pipeline was this. The immunoSEQ output contained only junctional sequences without quality scores, so filtering could not match that applied to full-length reads. Sequences were annotated with PyIR, a Python wrapper for IgBLAST v1.9, using IMGT germline references to assign V/J genes and CDR3. Reads were removed for weak V/J assignments (E-value above 1e-6), missing CDR3, stop codons, out-of-frame junctions, or ambiguous translated residues. V3J clonotypes were defined by identical inferred V gene, J gene, and CDR3 amino acid sequence. Percentage overlap between repertoires was calculated by dividing the number of shared unique clonotypes by the size of the smaller repertoire. Three approaches were used to assess repertoire richness: RTK rarefaction, the Chao1 estimator, and Recon v2.1 estimates of unobserved clonotypes. TCRdb retrieved this table from immuneACCESS and kept in-frame rearrangements only. Not all clones are present; in checked studies, unresolved V genes account for under half, and no reason is known for the remainder. D and trimming were read from the DNA, whereas the V and J calls and clone size are those reported in that table. The sample yields about 520,000 clones; 78% were counted once. Approximately 12% of the sample belongs to the ten largest clones.

This clone has just a few counts. Its antigen target is currently unknown. It has no much larger one-base neighbor in the sample; base qualities were not kept. The sequencing input was PBMCs. The TCR originated in a woman between 35 and 50 years old in good health. Some clones in this sample may be carry-over from other donors' samples. The rearrangement joined TRBV29-1 to TRBJ1-4, with no confident D gene call. The CDR3 reads CSVEGAGNEKLFF. The sequenced DNA: TGCAGCGTTGAAGGGGCGGGTAATGAAAAACTGTTTTTT.